The 9 T cell receptor beta chains reported below all come from one sample, sequenced in a study of Ad26.COV2.S vaccination and SARS-CoV-2 variants. Sequenced by immunoSEQ multiplex PCR; TCRdb stores in-frame clones only, minus some. Of 350,000 to 500,000 clones in the sample, 80% to 95% were seen once. Regarding treatment: around 19 received Ad26.COV2.S at low or high dose, single or two shots; about 5 received placebo; per-sample allocation not given. Specimen acquisition occurred on day 63 following the initial vaccine or placebo injection. The sample here was peripheral blood, taken in a trial of Ad26.COV2.S vaccine versus placebo. These receptors originate from a person between 18 and 60 years old who received the Ad26.COV2.S COVID-19 vaccine or a placebo.

This rearrangement joins TRBV3-1 (or the pseudogene TRBV3-2) to TRBJ1-5; no firm D call. The germline V gene encodes CDR1 LGHDT and CDR2 YNNKEL (reference sequence). The V and J ends lost 0 bases and 1 base respectively, with 7 bases between them. CDR3 size: 15 residues. This CDR3 reads CASSQEQQSNQPQHF. The CDR3, as DNA: TGTGCCAGCAGCCAAGAACAACAGAGCAATCAGCCCCAGCATTTT.

The J gene is TRBJ1-6, the V gene TRBV9; no clear D gene. Trimming took 4 bases from V and 0 from J, leaving 17 bases between them. CDR1 is SGDLS and CDR2 is YYNGEE in the germline V gene. The CDR3 is 18 amino acids. CDR3 region: CASSPRPQWPSYNSPLHF. DNA for the CDR3: TGTGCCAGCAGCCCCCGACCCCAATGGCCCTCCTATAATTCACCCCTCCACTTT. Full variable domain (missing parts from reference TRBV9 and TRBJ1-6): DSGVTQTPKHLITATGQRVTLRCSPRSGDLSVYWYQQSLDQGLQFLIQYYNGEERAKGNILERFSAQQFPDLHSELNLSSLELGDSALYFCASSPRPQWPSYNSPLHFGNGTRLTVT.

The chain is built from TRBV4-3 and TRBJ2-7; D is ambiguous. CDR1 LGHNA and CDR2 YSLEER come from the germline V gene. The CDR3 extends over 15 amino acids. V lost 0 bases, J lost 0 bases, and 9 bases lay in between. The CDR3 DNA reads TGCGCCAGCAGCCAAGAGATCGGCTACTCCTACGAGCAGTACTTC. Translating gives CASSQEIGYSYEQYF.

V gene TRBV7-7 combines with J gene TRBJ2-3; D might be TRBD2 (5 bases). Germline CDR1 and CDR2: SSHAT and FNYEAQ (reference sequence). The CDR3 totals 16 residues. The CDR3 bases are TGTGCTAGCGCCCCAACGGACGACCCTAGCACAGATACGCAGTATTTT. It yields the protein CASAPTDDPSTDTQYF. Full variable domain (remainder filled in from reference TRBV7-7 and TRBJ2-3): GAGVSQSPRYKVTKRGQDVTLRCDPISSHATLYWYQQALGQGPEFLTYFNYEAQPDKSGLPSDRFSAERPEGSISTLTIQRTEQRDSAMYRCASAPTDDPSTDTQYFGPGTRLTVL.

The V call is TRBV9, the J call TRBJ1-1, with TRBD1 matching 7 bases. The CDR3 spans 16 residues. Germline V gene lookup returns CDR1 SGDLS and CDR2 YYNGEE. Trimming at V came to 2 bases and at J to 3 bases, leaving 10 bases not matched to a gene. The CDR3 sequence: CASSVPTGKEDTEAFF. CDR3 DNA sequence: TGTGCCAGCAGCGTCCCGACAGGGAAAGAAGACACTGAAGCTTTCTTT.

V and J are TRBV23-1 and TRBJ1-1, with TRBD1 as a possible D gene (5 bases). TRBV23-1 is filed as an ORF, its function uncertain. V lost 0 bases, J lost 4 bases, and 15 bases lay in between. The CDR3 covers 16 residues. In nucleotides, the CDR3 is TGCGCCAGCAGTCAATCCGGGGCGACAGTTCCCACTGAAGCTTTCTTT. It yields the protein CASSQSGATVPTEAFF.

The chain carries TRBV29-1 and TRBJ2-7; 7 bases match TRBD1. From germline, CDR1 is SQVTM and CDR2 ANQGSEA. Germline trimming cut 4 bases from V and 7 bases from J; bases unmatched to any gene: 7. The CDR3 runs 12 residues. CDR3 bases: TGCAGCGTTGGGCCAGGGGGTGGGGAGCAGTACTTC. Protein product: CSVGPGGGEQYF.

The chain couples TRBV28 to TRBJ2-1; TRBD2 matches at 14 bases. Germline lookup yields CDR1 MDHEN and CDR2 SYDVKM. Trimming cost V 5 bases and J 7 bases; bases outside gene matches: 10. The CDR3 loop spans 17 amino acids. CDR3 sequence reads: CASSLSPGTSGSNEQFF. The CDR3 DNA sequence: TGTGCCAGCAGTCTGAGCCCCGGGACTAGCGGGAGTAATGAGCAGTTCTTC.

This chain uses TRBV6-2 or TRBV6-3 with TRBJ2-1, with unresolved D. Deletions cut 5 bases from V and 4 bases from J, with 15 bases between. From germline, CDR1 is MNHEY and CDR2 SVGEGT. The CDR3 consists of 15 residues. The CDR3 DNA follows: TGTGCCAGCAGTCGGACCCCTCCAAAGTACAATGAGCAGTTCTTC. The encoded protein is CASSRTPPKYNEQFF.